The 7 T cell receptor beta chains given below trace back to one sample, sequenced in a study of CD8 T cells in Susac syndrome. Random hexamers were used to reverse transcribe roughly 0.45 to 1 ug of RNA. TCRdb recomputed calls from the immunoSEQ multiplex PCR reads with MiXCR, one row per CDR3 protein. Of under 150,000 distinct CDR3 sequences in the sample, 94% were seen once. Sample: CD8+ T cells from PBMCs. All receptors come from a human donor in good health.

J is TRBJ2-1 and V is TRBV5-1; D is uncertain. The CDR3 covers 11 residues. Germline CDR1 reads SGHRS; CDR2 reads YFSETQ. Trimming removed 7 bases at V and 6 bases at J, with 8 bases between. For the CDR3, the DNA is TGCGCCAGCGGCGAAACCAATGAGCAGTTCTTC. Protein sequence: CASGETNEQFF.

The chain joins TRBV10-2 to TRBJ2-5; D is unresolved. The CDR3 has 13 amino acids. The V gene lost 2 bases and the J gene lost 7 bases, with 11 bases spanning the gap. Per the germline V gene, CDR1 is WSHSY and CDR2 is SAAADI. The CDR3 DNA reads TGCGCCAGCAGTGAGAGACTGGAGCGGACCCAGTACTTC. The encoded protein is CASSERLERTQYF.

This clonotype has a single count. CDR3 nucleotide sequence: TGTGCCAGCAGCTCAGGGACTATGTCCTACGAGCAGTACTTC. This translates into CASSSGTMSYEQYF. The chain has TRBV7-2 and TRBJ2-7; TRBD2 matches 7 bases. The V gene's germline CDR1 is SGHTA and CDR2 FQGNSA. V dropped 4 bases and J dropped 1; count of bases not matched to a gene: 4. The CDR3 is made up of 14 amino acids.

This rearrangement joins TRBV12-3 or TRBV12-4 to TRBJ1-1; D gene ambiguous. With 4 bases removed from V and 0 bases from J, the gap between germline ends came to 6 bases. This CDR3 spans 13 amino acids. CDR3 coding DNA: TGTGCCAGCAGTTCATACCTGAACACTGAAGCTTTCTTT. It yields the protein CASSSYLNTEAFF.

The rearrangement uses TRBV24-1 and TRBJ2-3; TRBD1 is a possible D gene (6 bases). Per germline, CDR1 KGHDR and CDR2 SFDVKD. Trimming cost V 2 bases and J 4 bases, with 12 bases left between them. CDR3 length: 15 residues. CDR3 coding DNA: TGTGCCACCAGTGATTCAAGACAGGCTGCAGATACGCAGTATTTT. Its translation: CATSDSRQAADTQYF.

The chain uses TRBV28 and TRBJ2-7, with 10 bases aligning to TRBD1. The germline V gene has CDR1 MDHEN and CDR2 SYDVKM. The CDR3 is made up of 19 amino acids. Germline trimming cut 5 bases from V and 3 bases from J; bases unmatched to any gene: 19. The CDR3 nucleotides are TGTGCCAGCAGTCCCCGGGACAGGGGCACCCAGGTCGGTCACTACGAGCAGTACTTC. It yields the protein CASSPRDRGTQVGHYEQYF.

The chain links TRBV27 to TRBJ1-1; TRBD1 aligns across 11 bases. Trimming at V came to 3 bases and at J to 4 bases, leaving 4 bases not matched to a gene. Germline CDR1 and CDR2: MNHEY and SMNVEV (reference sequence). The CDR3 extends over 15 amino acids. CDR3 amino acids: CASSLGGTGGTEAFF. In DNA, the CDR3 is TGTGCCAGCAGTTTGGGTGGGACAGGGGGCACTGAAGCTTTCTTT.